One sample yielded the 30 T cell receptor beta chains listed below, sequenced in a study of cytomegalovirus exposure and HLA in healthy donors. Use of 60 Vbeta and 13 Jbeta primers characterized the PCR. TCRdb's table, derived via immunoSEQ multiplex PCR, lists solely in-frame clones and lacks some. Of 180,000 or so clones in the sample, roughly 88% were seen once. The sample was PBMCs. The receptors derive from a man aged 18 to 30 in good health and CMV-seropositive.

This clone showed up just once. This sequence joins TRBV7-3 and TRBJ1-2, with D possibly being TRBD1 (6 bases). The CDR3 consists of 15 residues. The V end was cut by 5 bases, the J end by 0 bases, with 13 bases between. Germline loops: CDR1 SGHTA, CDR2 FQGTGA. The CDR3 loop reads CASSAQQGPNYGYTF. In DNA form, the CDR3 reads TGTGCCAGCAGCGCCCAACAGGGCCCTAACTATGGCTACACCTTC.

The chain uses TRBV29-1 and TRBJ1-4; the D is unclear. The CDR3 consists of 13 residues. Per germline, CDR1 SQVTM and CDR2 ANQGSEA. V dropped 4 bases and J dropped 5 bases, with 11 bases sitting between them. The chain's CDR3 is CSVGAARNEKLFF. CDR3 sequence (DNA): TGCAGCGTTGGGGCAGCAAGAAATGAAAAACTGTTTTTT.

The chain uses TRBV2 and TRBJ1-4; 8 positions match TRBD1. Germline assignment: CDR1 SNHLY and CDR2 FYNNEI. The J segment lost 12 bases and the V segment lost 6 bases, leaving 9 bases of the junction unmatched. The length of the CDR3 is 13 residues. In DNA form, the CDR3 reads TGTGCCAGCAGACTCGGGACAGGAGTGGAACTGTTTTTT. As protein: CASRLGTGVELFF.

DNA for the CDR3: TGTGCCAGCAGCTTAGCAGGGGGGGCACGGAACACTGAAGCTTTCTTT. Translating it yields CASSLAGGARNTEAFF. V is TRBV7-9 and J is TRBJ1-1; possible D gene TRBD1, 6 bases. The V and J ends lost 0 bases and 1 base respectively, with 12 bases between them. CDR1 is SEHNR and CDR2 is FQNEAQ in the germline V gene (reference sequence). The CDR3 runs to 16 residues.

The gene calls are TRBV5-6 and TRBJ2-1, with D possibly being TRBD2 (7 bases). Trimming pared 5 bases from V and 8 bases from J, leaving 14 bases between. There are 13 residues in the CDR3. Per the germline V gene, CDR1 is SGHDT and CDR2 is YYEEEE. CDR3: CASRGRGKDEQFF. The CDR3 DNA sequence: TGTGCCAGCAGGGGGAGGGGGAAGGATGAGCAGTTCTTC.

This sequence joins TRBV5-1 and TRBJ1-4; D is undetermined. Looked up from germline, CDR1 is SGHRS and CDR2 is YFSETQ. The CDR3 covers 13 residues. V shed 4 bases and J shed 4 bases, with 8 bases lying between them. The CDR3 coding sequence is TGCGCCAGCAGCGTACAGCTTAATGAAAAACTGTTTTTT. Its translation is CASSVQLNEKLFF.

The V and J genes are TRBV13 and TRBJ1-1; D ambiguous. V was cut by 2 bases and J by 0 bases, with 7 bases left in between. The germline CDR1 and CDR2 sequences are PRHDT and FYEKMQ (reference sequence). This CDR3 has 14 amino acids. The CDR3, as DNA: TGTGCCAGCAGCTTACTAGTGATGAACACTGAAGCTTTCTTT. Amino acids: CASSLLVMNTEAFF. Looking up the rest from reference TRBV13 and TRBJ1-1 gives the full variable domain: AAGVIQSPRHLIKEKRETATLKCYPIPRHDTVYWYQQGPGQDPQFLISFYEKMQSDKGSIPDRFSAQQFSDYHSELNMSSLELGDSALYFCASSLLVMNTEAFFGQGTRLTVV.

V and J are TRBV27 and TRBJ1-2; the D gene is possibly TRBD1 (5 bases). Germline V gene lookup returns CDR1 MNHEY and CDR2 SMNVEV (reference sequence). The CDR3 is made up of 13 amino acids. V lost 5 bases, J lost 2 bases, and 9 bases lay in between. The CDR3 nucleotides are TGTGCCAGCAGTCTCAGGGAAAACTATGGCTACACCTTC. It is translated as CASSLRENYGYTF.

In its sample, this clone was seen once. CDR3 region: CASSSKTSGGAGEQFF. The CDR3 DNA sequence: TGTGCCAGCAGTTCAAAGACTAGCGGGGGGGCCGGTGAGCAGTTCTTC. The chain recombines TRBV6-5 with TRBJ2-1, with 14 bases aligning to TRBD2. Trimming at V came to 4 bases and at J to 9 bases, leaving 8 bases not matched to a gene. The CDR3 runs to 16 residues. Per the germline V gene, CDR1 is MNHEY and CDR2 is SVGAGI.

A single count supports this clone. CDR3 residues: CASSIAWTGTKNIQYF. The CDR3, as DNA: TGTGCCAGTAGTATAGCTTGGACAGGTACCAAAAACATTCAGTACTTC. The V call is TRBV19, the J call TRBJ2-4, with 7 bases matching TRBD1. Per the germline V gene, CDR1 is LNHDA and CDR2 is SQIVND (reference sequence). The CDR3 is made up of 16 amino acids. The junction had 5 bases not matched to a gene; V was cut back by 1 base and J by 2 bases.

The chain carries TRBV5-1 and TRBJ2-1; D possibly corresponds to TRBD1 (6 bases). This CDR3 contains 15 residues. Deletions cut 0 bases from V and 6 bases from J, with 13 bases between. Germline values: CDR1 SGHRS, CDR2 YFSETQ. The CDR3: CASSLGAGGSNEQFF. The CDR3 region has the DNA TGCGCCAGCAGCTTGGGTGCTGGGGGCAGCAATGAGCAGTTCTTC.

The J gene is TRBJ2-5, the V gene TRBV18, with TRBD1 as a possible D gene (6 bases). The CDR3 has 15 residues. CDR1 KGHSH and CDR2 LQKENI come from the germline V gene. V lost 1 base and J lost 4, with 13 bases in between. CDR3 sequence: CASSPLGTSGETQYF. The CDR3 region has the DNA TGTGCCAGCTCACCACTAGGGACATCAGGAGAGACCCAGTACTTC.

The gene calls are TRBV30 and TRBJ2-5; a weak D match, TRBD2 (6 bases). Germline V gene sequence: CDR1 GTSNPN, CDR2 SVGIG (reference sequence). Trimming removed 8 bases at V and 3 bases at J, with 16 bases between. This CDR3 has 13 amino acids. The CDR3 DNA reads TGTGCCCACCAGGGCGGGGCGGAAGAGACCCAGTACTTC. This translates into CAHQGGAEETQYF.

The V gene is TRBV27, the J gene TRBJ2-5; D may be TRBD1 (6 bases). TRBJ2-7 matches the DNA end more closely, so the J call is doubtful. CDR1 is MNHEY, CDR2 SMNVEV, per germline (reference sequence). This CDR3 is 15 amino acids long. CDR3 loop: CASSPRQVPSYEQYF. CDR3 DNA: TGTGCCAGCAGTCCGCGACAGGTCCCCTCCTACGAGCAGTACTTC.

This clone was counted a few times. The gene calls are TRBV4-3 and TRBJ1-1; D is unresolved. Germline V gives CDR1 LGHNA, CDR2 YSLEER. Trimming cost V 4 bases and J 5 bases, with 17 bases left between them. This CDR3 comprises 15 residues. The CDR3 region has the DNA TGCGCCAGCAGCCTAAGCCTCAACCTCGGGACTGAAGCTTTCTTT. Its translation: CASSLSLNLGTEAFF.

This clone has a single count. J is TRBJ2-7 and V is TRBV4-2; 11 nucleotides line up with TRBD2. Germline V gives CDR1 LGHNA, CDR2 YNFKEQ. This CDR3 is built from 19 residues. After removal of 0 bases from V and 0 bases from J, the junction contained 10 bases not matched to a gene. CDR3 region: CASSQEGLAGGRSSYEQYF. The CDR3, as DNA: TGTGCCAGCAGCCAAGAAGGGCTAGCGGGGGGCCGAAGCTCCTACGAGCAGTACTTC.

The chain has TRBV7-9 and TRBJ1-2; 8 nucleotides line up with TRBD1. This CDR3 contains 15 residues. Germline values: CDR1 SEHNR, CDR2 FQNEAQ (reference sequence). Trimming removed 3 bases from V and 2 bases from J; junction bases left unmatched: 5. As DNA, the CDR3 is TGTGCCAGCAGCTTGGAGTGGACAGGGAACTATGGCTACACCTTC. As protein: CASSLEWTGNYGYTF.

The chain links TRBV19 to TRBJ1-2, with 9 bases matching TRBD1. J lost 2 bases, V lost 8 bases, and 3 bases had no gene match. The V gene's germline CDR1 is LNHDA and CDR2 SQIVND (reference sequence). The CDR3 contains 13 residues. CDR3 loop: CASSGQGNYGYTF. The CDR3 DNA follows: TGTGCCAGTTCCGGACAGGGGAACTATGGCTACACCTTC.

The V and J genes are TRBV6-1 and TRBJ1-1, with D possibly matching TRBD1 (6 bases). The germline V gene encodes CDR1 MNHNS and CDR2 SASEGT. CDR3 length equals 14 residues. The V end lost 6 bases, the J end lost 1 base, and 12 bases lay between the germline ends. The CDR3 DNA reads as TGTGCCAGCAGAACCAGACAGGAGAACACTGAAGCTTTCTTT. Its translation is CASRTRQENTEAFF.

The chain recombines TRBV7-9 with TRBJ1-1; 9 bases are shared with TRBD1. The CDR3 spans 17 residues. The V gene's germline CDR1 is SEHNR and CDR2 FQNEAQ (reference sequence). Trimming cost V 5 bases and J 1 base; bases outside gene matches: 11. Here the CDR3 reads CASSPSPGQGENTEAFF. The CDR3 DNA reads TGTGCCAGCAGCCCCTCCCCGGGACAGGGCGAGAACACTGAAGCTTTCTTT.

The count of this clone is one. One end of the junction does not line up with germline, which may come from a read error. The J gene is TRBJ1-1, the V gene TRBV5-5; D is possibly TRBD1 (5 bases). CDR1 SGHKS and CDR2 YYEKEE come from the germline V gene (reference sequence). The CDR3 is 16 residues long. CDR3 in DNA: TGTGCCAGCAGCTTGCCTCGCGGCAGGGTGGGTCCAAAAGGGGATTTT. It codes for CASSLPRGRVGPKGDF.

This chain connects TRBV25-1 to TRBJ1-4, with a tentative D call TRBD1 (5 bases). The CDR3 spans 15 residues. V lost 5 bases and J 8 bases, leaving 18 bases between the germline ends. CDR1 is MGHDK, CDR2 SYGVNS, per germline. The DNA for the CDR3 is TGTGCCAGCAGTAACCCGACCCCGGGGGGGGAAAAACTGTTTTTT. Translation gives CASSNPTPGGEKLFF.

The chain employs TRBV9 and TRBJ2-5; TRBD2 agrees at 11 bases. V was clipped by 0 bases and J by 5 bases; unmatched bases: 3. The CDR3 loop spans 15 amino acids. The V gene's germline CDR1 is SGDLS and CDR2 YYNGEE. The CDR3 region is CASSVGSGGVETQYF. The CDR3 DNA reads TGTGCCAGCAGCGTAGGTAGCGGGGGGGTCGAGACCCAGTACTTC.

The chain carries TRBV29-1 and TRBJ1-2; a weak D match, TRBD1 (5 bases). Per the germline V gene, CDR1 is SQVTM and CDR2 is ANQGSEA. The length of the CDR3 is 12 residues. V was pared by 3 bases and J by 0 bases, with 5 bases between. The CDR3 loop reads CSVDRANYGYTF. CDR3 DNA: TGCAGCGTTGACAGGGCTAACTATGGCTACACCTTC.

The V call is TRBV2, the J call TRBJ2-7; D is ambiguous. The ends were cut back, 7 bases at V and 3 bases at J, with 7 bases in the middle. The CDR3 consists of 11 residues. Germline V gives CDR1 SNHLY, CDR2 FYNNEI. CDR3 DNA: TGTGCCAGCACCTCGAGCTACGAGCAGTACTTC. Amino acids: CASTSSYEQYF.

This clone has just a few counts. The V gene is TRBV5-1, the J gene TRBJ1-2; D is possibly TRBD1 (5 bases). The V and J ends lost 1 base and 0 bases respectively, with 10 bases between them. Germline CDR1 and CDR2: SGHRS and YFSETQ. This CDR3 is 15 amino acids long. The CDR3 region has the DNA TGCGCCAGCAGCTTGAAGACAGAGCCTAACTATGGCTACACCTTC. Translated, it gives CASSLKTEPNYGYTF.

The rearrangement uses TRBV11-2 and TRBJ2-2; 9 bases are shared with TRBD2. CDR1 and CDR2 (germline): SGHAT, FQNNGV. The CDR3 extends over 19 amino acids. J lost 1 base, V lost 2 bases, and 11 bases had no gene match. CDR3 protein: CASSLYPRAGGRNTGELFF. As DNA, the CDR3 is TGTGCCAGCAGCTTATATCCAAGGGCGGGGGGGAGGAACACCGGGGAGCTGTTTTTT.

The rearrangement joins TRBV2 to TRBJ1-1; TRBD1 might be the D (6 bases). The germline gives CDR1 SNHLY, CDR2 FYNNEI. The ends were cut back, 7 bases at V and 4 bases at J, with 13 bases in the middle. The CDR3 length is 13 residues. The CDR3 spells CASTPGGPTEAFF. CDR3 nucleotides: TGTGCCAGCACCCCGGGGGGCCCCACTGAAGCTTTCTTT.

The chain couples TRBV7-9 to TRBJ2-5, with 7 bases that match TRBD2. This CDR3 comprises 16 residues. Germline assignment: CDR1 SEHNR and CDR2 FQNEAQ (reference sequence). Losses at the gene ends were 5 bases for V and 1 base for J; bases not matched to a gene: 10. The CDR3 spells CASSPLAGDLQETQYF. The CDR3 DNA reads as TGTGCCAGCAGCCCCCTGGCGGGGGACCTCCAAGAGACCCAGTACTTC.

The rearrangement uses TRBV7-9 and TRBJ1-2; D uncertain. The V gene's germline CDR1 is SEHNR and CDR2 FQNEAQ (reference sequence). Trimming stripped 4 bases from V and 4 bases from J, with 16 bases between. This CDR3 spans 15 amino acids. The CDR3 spells CASSSAVNPSYGYTF. The CDR3 DNA reads TGTGCCAGCAGCTCGGCCGTGAACCCTAGCTATGGCTACACCTTC.